This T cell receptor (beta chain) is from a study of T cells in Graves' hyperthyroidism and ophthalmopathy. Trimming took 7 bases from V and 5 from J, leaving 17 bases between them. The germline V gene encodes CDR1 DFQATT and CDR2 SNEGSKA (reference sequence). The CDR3 contains 13 residues. The CDR3 regions of TCR beta were amplified from RNA transcripts. During a first-round RT-PCR of the TCR CDR3, the HTBI primer set was used. Via MiXCR, TCRdb re-called the multiplex PCR reads, giving one row per CDR3 protein. The data show some 650,000 distinct CDR3 sequences, roughly a sixth seen once. The receptor's source is a woman in her 40s with Graves' ophthalmopathy. The V call is TRBV20-1, the J call TRBJ1-1, with a weak D call TRBD1 (6 bases). Sequencing was done on a sample of blood. CDR3 region: CSVRGGAVTEAFF. The CDR3 bases are TGCAGTGTAAGGGGGGGGGCGGTTACTGAAGCTTTCTTT.